The 32 T cell receptor beta chains below all came from one sample that was sequenced in a study of shared clonotypes between healthy human individuals. Using immunoSEQ multiplex PCR, the repertoire was profiled, and TCRdb retains in-frame clones only, with some absent. The sample has over 850,000 clones, approximately 80% seen once; the top ten hold roughly 0.62%. The sequenced sample consisted of memory CD4+ T cells from PBMCs. The subset was: CD45RA-negative fraction. Source of these receptors: a man aged 18 to 29 in good health. Some clones in this sample may be carry-over from other donors' samples.

In this sample, this clone turned up many times. CDR3: CASSVRAAGEKLFF. CDR3 sequence (DNA): TGCGCCAGCAGTGTTCGGGCGGCCGGTGAAAAACTGTTTTTT. The rearrangement uses TRBV10-2 and TRBJ1-4, with D unresolved. V was clipped by 4 bases and J by 7 bases, with 13 bases between them. This CDR3 is 14 amino acids long. Germline values: CDR1 WSHSY, CDR2 SAAADI.

The rearrangement links TRBV4-2 to TRBJ2-1; 9 bases agree with TRBD2. V lost 7 bases, J lost 1 base, and 14 bases stayed unmatched. CDR1 is LGHNA, CDR2 YNFKEQ, per germline. The CDR3 runs to 18 residues. The CDR3 reads CASNYGAGGLLSYNEQFF. The CDR3 nucleotides read TGTGCCAGCAACTATGGAGCGGGAGGCCTTCTGTCCTACAATGAGCAGTTCTTC.

The rearrangement uses TRBV4-1 and TRBJ2-4; 11 bases match TRBD2. CDR1 MGHRA and CDR2 YSYEKL come from the germline V gene. V gave up 3 bases and J gave up 0 bases; unmatched junction bases: 4. The CDR3 length is 17 residues. This CDR3 is CASSQGTSGLAKNIQYF. The CDR3 coding sequence is TGCGCCAGCAGCCAGGGGACTAGCGGACTAGCCAAAAACATTCAGTACTTC.

About this clone: Distinct nucleotide sequences in the sample also encode this CDR3. The V gene is TRBV19, the J gene TRBJ2-7; D uncertain. The V and J ends lost 3 bases and 1 base respectively, with 7 bases between them. The CDR3 contains 13 residues. The germline V gene has CDR1 LNHDA and CDR2 SQIVND (reference sequence). As DNA, the CDR3 is TGTGCCAGTAGTATGCGTCCATCCTACGAGCAGTACTTC. Its protein is CASSMRPSYEQYF.

The chain recombines TRBV4-2 with TRBJ2-3; 8 bases fit TRBD2. The CDR3 extends over 16 amino acids. Per germline, CDR1 LGHNA and CDR2 YNFKEQ. The ends lost 1 base at V and 4 bases at J; junction bases unmatched: 7. The CDR3 spells CASSQGAGGAPDTQYF. The CDR3, as DNA: TGTGCCAGCAGCCAAGGGGCGGGGGGCGCCCCAGATACGCAGTATTTT.

This rearrangement joins TRBV5-1 to TRBJ2-5; D is unresolved. The germline V gene encodes CDR1 SGHRS and CDR2 YFSETQ. Trimming removed 4 bases at V and 1 base at J, with 14 bases between. The CDR3 is 15 amino acids. The CDR3 reads CASSTGSLGQETQYF. As DNA, the CDR3 is TGCGCCAGCAGCACCGGGTCCCTGGGCCAAGAGACCCAGTACTTC. Combining the CDR3 with reference TRBV5-1 and TRBJ2-5 gives the whole variable domain KAGVTQTPRYLIKTRGQQVTLSCSPISGHRSVSWYQQTPGQGLQFLFEYFSETQRNKGNFPGRFSGRQFSNSRSEMNVSTLELGDSALYLCASSTGSLGQETQYFGPGTRLLVL.

On this clone: Its ends do not fully match the called genes, so a read error is possible. This rearrangement joins TRBV30 to TRBJ2-1, with 12 bases matching TRBD2. Germline V gene lookup returns CDR1 GTSNPN and CDR2 SVGIG (reference sequence). The CDR3 has 16 amino acids. CDR3 sequence: CAGRRTSGNNYNEQFF. CDR3 in DNA: TGTGCCGGGAGAAGGACTAGCGGGAACAACTACAATGAGCAGTTCTTC.

The chain joins TRBV27 to TRBJ2-3, with D uncertain. Trimming shortened V by 6 bases and J by 6 bases, and 16 bases separated the two germline ends. Germline-derived CDR1 and CDR2 are MNHEY and SMNVEV (reference sequence). The CDR3 loop spans 14 amino acids. This chain's CDR3 is CASRWTFMRDTQYF. CDR3 nucleotides: TGTGCCAGCAGGTGGACCTTTATGCGGGATACGCAGTATTTT.

This clone showed up just once. This chain links TRBV6-6 with TRBJ2-4, with D perhaps TRBD1 or TRBD2 (5 bases each). Germline values: CDR1 MNHNY, CDR2 SVGAGI (reference sequence). CDR3 length: 14 residues. V was pared by 2 bases and J by 8 bases, with 13 bases between. The CDR3 sequence: CASSYAAGRDIQYF. CDR3 coding DNA: TGTGCCAGCAGTTACGCTGCAGGGCGGGACATTCAGTACTTC.

The V gene is TRBV18, the J gene TRBJ2-3; 10 nucleotides align to TRBD2. The CDR3 runs 15 residues. The V gene's germline CDR1 is KGHSH and CDR2 LQKENI. Germline trimming cut 5 bases from V and 5 bases from J; bases unmatched to any gene: 7. The CDR3 here is CASSSLAGVGDTQYF. In DNA, the CDR3 is TGTGCCAGCTCATCCCTAGCGGGAGTTGGAGATACGCAGTATTTT.

The chain carries TRBV19 and TRBJ2-2; 7 bases agree with TRBD1. Germline V gene lookup returns CDR1 LNHDA and CDR2 SQIVND (reference sequence). After removal of 7 bases from V and 5 bases from J, the junction contained 13 bases not matched to a gene. The CDR3 covers 16 residues. This CDR3 reads CASTPSRGYQTGELFF. The CDR3, as DNA: TGTGCCAGTACCCCAAGCAGGGGGTACCAAACCGGGGAGCTGTTTTTT.

The chain has TRBV19 and TRBJ2-1; 9 nucleotides align to TRBD1. The germline gives CDR1 LNHDA, CDR2 SQIVND (reference sequence). J lost 7 bases, V lost 10 bases, and 8 bases had no gene match. This CDR3 contains 13 residues. The CDR3 is CATGGQGTNEQFF. The CDR3 coding sequence is TGTGCCACCGGGGGACAGGGAACGAATGAGCAGTTCTTC.

The J gene is TRBJ2-2, the V gene TRBV28; the match to TRBD1 covers 7 bases. Trimming took 5 bases from V and 3 from J; bases not matched to a gene: 12. The CDR3 is made up of 17 amino acids. Germline V gene data show CDR1 as MDHEN and CDR2 as SYDVKM. In DNA, the CDR3 is TGTGCCAGCAGTCCCGGAGGTAGACAGGGACACACCGGGGAGCTGTTTTTT. Translation gives CASSPGGRQGHTGELFF.

Regarding this clone: The sample carries other DNA sequences with the same CDR3. The V gene is TRBV7-9, the J gene TRBJ2-7; D uncertain. Trimming removed 1 base at V and 3 bases at J, with 7 bases between. The CDR3 length is 13 residues. From germline, CDR1 is SEHNR and CDR2 FQNEAQ (reference sequence). CDR3 protein: CASSLGRSYEQYF. The CDR3 nucleotides read TGTGCCAGCAGCTTAGGCAGGAGCTACGAGCAGTACTTC.

The chain employs TRBV28 and TRBJ1-2; D ambiguous. Trimming left V 2 bases short and J 8 bases short, with 18 bases between. Germline loops: CDR1 MDHEN, CDR2 SYDVKM. The length of the CDR3 is 15 residues. CDR3: CASSLGRAGSGGYTF. The CDR3 nucleotides read TGTGCCAGCAGTTTAGGAAGAGCGGGGTCCGGGGGCTACACCTTC.

This chain connects TRBV4-1 to TRBJ1-2, with TRBD1 matching 7 bases. Germline trimming cut 3 bases from V and 10 bases from J; bases unmatched to any gene: 5. The CDR3 runs to 12 residues. Germline CDR1 reads MGHRA; CDR2 reads YSYEKL. CDR3 sequence (DNA): TGCGCCAGCAGCCACCCCGACAGGGCCTACACCTTC. Protein: CASSHPDRAYTF.

The chain joins TRBV25-1 to TRBJ2-2; TRBD2 agrees at 8 bases. CDR1 is MGHDK and CDR2 is SYGVNS in the germline V gene. This CDR3 comprises 18 residues. With 0 bases clipped from V and 4 bases from J, the junction kept 10 bases outside the gene matches. CDR3 sequence reads: CASSEYPKAGDVTGELFF. The CDR3 DNA reads TGTGCCAGCAGTGAATACCCCAAAGCGGGAGATGTCACCGGGGAGCTGTTTTTT.

V and J are TRBV28 and TRBJ2-2; 8 nucleotides line up with TRBD2. The CDR3 is 16 amino acids. Germline CDR1 reads MDHEN; CDR2 reads SYDVKM. The V gene end was trimmed by 1 base and the J gene end by 7 bases; junction bases not matched to a gene: 8. The chain's CDR3 is CASSLSGGRRNGELFF. CDR3 nucleotide sequence: TGTGCCAGCAGTTTATCGGGCGGGAGGAGGAACGGGGAGCTGTTTTTT. Complete variable domain (other parts from reference TRBV28 and TRBJ2-2): DVKVTQSSRYLVKRTGEKVFLECVQDMDHENMFWYRQDPGLGLRLIYFSYDVKMKEKGDIPEGYSVSREKKERFSLILESASTNQTSMYLCASSLSGGRRNGELFFGEGSRLTVL.

This chain uses TRBV11-3 with TRBJ2-3; no clear D gene. CDR1 SGHNT and CDR2 YENEEA come from the germline V gene. The CDR3 extends over 12 amino acids. With 4 bases removed from V and 4 bases from J, the gap between germline ends came to 6 bases. The chain's CDR3 is CASSSASDTQYF. The CDR3 coding sequence is TGTGCCAGCAGCTCCGCTTCAGATACGCAGTATTTT.

In its sample, this clone was seen many times. The CDR3 sequence: CASSLDRGGGNTIYF. In DNA, the CDR3 is TGTGCCAGCAGCCTAGACAGGGGGGGAGGAAACACCATATATTTT. V usage is TRBV28 and J usage is TRBJ1-3; 9 bases line up with TRBD1. The V segment lost 6 bases and the J segment 4 bases; nucleotides outside the gene matches: 7. The germline CDR1 and CDR2 sequences are MDHEN and SYDVKM. This CDR3 spans 15 amino acids.

The CDR3 loop is CASSQRTSGIPETQYF. The CDR3 DNA follows: TGTGCCAGCAGCCAAAGGACTAGCGGGATCCCAGAGACCCAGTACTTC. The chain uses TRBV4-2 and TRBJ2-5; 12 bases agree with TRBD2. The CDR3 loop spans 16 amino acids. V lost 2 bases to trimming and J lost 4 bases; unmatched junction nucleotides: 5. The germline V gene encodes CDR1 LGHNA and CDR2 YNFKEQ.

The chain links TRBV9 to TRBJ2-5, with a tentative D call TRBD2 (5 bases). The germline V and J ends were trimmed by 0 bases and 5 bases, with 17 bases remaining between them. Per the germline V gene, CDR1 is SGDLS and CDR2 is YYNGEE. The CDR3 is 16 amino acids. The CDR3 spells CASSVGSPNGVETQYF. The CDR3 nucleotides read TGTGCCAGCAGCGTAGGGTCTCCGAACGGGGTGGAGACCCAGTACTTC. The full variable domain, with the rest looked up from reference TRBV9 and TRBJ2-5, is DSGVTQTPKHLITATGQRVTLRCSPRSGDLSVYWYQQSLDQGLQFLIQYYNGEERAKGNILERFSAQQFPDLHSELNLSSLELGDSALYFCASSVGSPNGVETQYFGPGTRLLVL.

This clone was seen a single time. CDR3 nucleotides: TGCGCCAGCAGCTTGATCCCCTCGGACAGGGTTAGCACTGAAGCTTTCTTT. It codes for CASSLIPSDRVSTEAFF. The V and J genes are TRBV5-1 and TRBJ1-1; TRBD1 agrees at 8 bases. The CDR3 is 17 residues long. From germline, CDR1 is SGHRS and CDR2 YFSETQ. J lost 4 bases, V lost 1 base, and 12 bases had no gene match.

The V gene is TRBV10-3, the J gene TRBJ1-2, with a possible D match to TRBD1 (6 bases). V was clipped by 6 bases and J by 4 bases, with 21 bases between them. This CDR3 contains 16 residues. Looked up from germline, CDR1 is ENHRY and CDR2 is SYGVKD. The DNA of the CDR3 is TGTGCCATCAGCCCCCAAACAGGGAGTGTAAGCTATGGCTACACCTTC. Amino acids: CAISPQTGSVSYGYTF.

This chain links TRBV28 with TRBJ2-7; D is perhaps TRBD1 (6 bases). The germline V gene has CDR1 MDHEN and CDR2 SYDVKM. V was clipped by 6 bases and J by 2 bases, with 14 bases between them. The CDR3 has 14 amino acids. The CDR3 reads CASRWGQRTYEQYF. Written as DNA, the CDR3 is TGTGCCAGCAGATGGGGGCAGAGGACCTACGAGCAGTACTTC.

This chain links TRBV28 with TRBJ1-5; D might be TRBD1 (6 bases). The CDR3 runs 15 residues. The germline CDR1 and CDR2 sequences are MDHEN and SYDVKM. Trimming took off 6 bases at V and 3 bases at J, with 15 bases between the two ends. The CDR3 loop is CASSNGGQYNQPQHF. The CDR3 DNA follows: TGTGCCAGCAGCAATGGGGGGCAGTACAATCAGCCCCAGCATTTT.

A word on this clone: In the same sample, other DNA sequences code for this CDR3. The rearrangement uses TRBV7-2 and TRBJ1-1; D uncertain. Germline lookup yields CDR1 SGHTA and CDR2 FQGNSA. V shed 0 bases and J shed 5 bases, with 4 bases lying between them. The CDR3 loop spans 12 amino acids. CDR3 nucleotides: TGTGCCAGCAGCTTAGCACCGACTGAAGCTTTCTTT. Translation gives CASSLAPTEAFF.

This chain joins TRBV30 and TRBJ1-5, with a tentative D call TRBD1 (6 bases). This CDR3 region has 14 residues. Germline lookup yields CDR1 GTSNPN and CDR2 SVGIG (reference sequence). Trimming pared 1 base from V and 6 bases from J, leaving 13 bases between. CDR3 bases: TGTGCCTGGAGTGCAGGACAGCGGGGTCAGCCCCAGCATTTT. The encoded protein is CAWSAGQRGQPQHF.

The genes are TRBV5-8 and TRBJ2-2; D is unclear. This CDR3 has 16 residues. Germline CDR1 and CDR2: SGHTS and YDEGEE. The V gene lost 0 bases and the J gene lost 0 bases, with 9 bases spanning the gap. CDR3 sequence reads: CASSLGATANTGELFF. CDR3 DNA sequence: TGTGCCAGCAGCTTGGGGGCTACCGCGAACACCGGGGAGCTGTTTTTT.

This chain joins TRBV27 and TRBJ1-2; a weak D match, TRBD1 (5 bases). Germline CDR1 is MNHEY and CDR2 is SMNVEV (reference sequence). The CDR3 is 12 amino acids. The V end lost 5 bases, the J end lost 8 bases, and 12 bases lay between the germline ends. CDR3 in DNA: TGTGCCAGCAGTCCCCGGGGGGAGGGCTACACCTTC. This sequence encodes CASSPRGEGYTF.

The chain joins TRBV10-3 to TRBJ2-5, with a possible D match to TRBD1 (6 bases). CDR3 size: 13 residues. Germline V lookup: CDR1 ENHRY, CDR2 SYGVKD. Trimming removed 4 bases from V and 4 bases from J, with 10 bases in between. CDR3: CAISGGPGETQYF. CDR3 nucleotide sequence: TGTGCCATCAGTGGGGGGCCCGGAGAGACCCAGTACTTC.

This sequence joins TRBV29-1 and TRBJ2-2, with TRBD2 matching over 14 bases. CDR1 and CDR2 (germline): SQVTM, ANQGSEA. The junction had 7 bases not matched to a gene; V was cut back by 6 bases and J by 7 bases. The CDR3 is made up of 15 amino acids. CDR3 in DNA: TGCAGCGTCCCTCGGACTAGCGGGAGGTTCGGGGAGCTGTTTTTT. Its protein is CSVPRTSGRFGELFF.